The text below deals with one T cell receptor (beta chain). The CDR3 sequence is 16 residues long. V gave up 0 bases and J gave up 8 bases; unmatched junction bases: 6. The germline V gene has CDR1 SGDLS and CDR2 YYNGEE. The entry originates in a study of blood T cell repertoires in COVID-19. Study-level background: Sites in the United States, Italy and Spain provided acute and convalescent COVID-19 samples.

Original processing notes: Estimation of nucleated cell counts was performed using reference gene primer amplification. The assay was immunoSEQ multiplex PCR, and TCRdb's table has in-frame clones only and misses some. For V, J and clone size, that table is used; D and trimming come from the DNA. This table holds about 130,000 clones, around four fifths found once. The TCR sequence derives from a man aged 60 to 75 with acute or convalescent COVID-19. The sequenced sample consisted of peripheral blood. The V gene is TRBV9, the J gene TRBJ2-1; 12 nucleotides match TRBD2. The CDR3 is CASSVGLAGGPHEQFF. The CDR3 DNA reads as TGTGCCAGCAGCGTAGGGCTAGCGGGAGGGCCGCATGAGCAGTTCTTC.